This TCR beta chain was retrieved from a study of shared clonotypes between healthy human individuals. Ten or more counts support this clone. The CDR3 sequence is 14 residues long. Germline CDR1 and CDR2: MNHEY and SMNVEV (reference sequence). The V end lost 2 bases, the J end lost 0 bases, and 4 bases lay between the germline ends. In the authors' methods: Quality scores were absent from the junction-only immunoSEQ sequences, so filtering differed. The repertoire was sequenced with immunoSEQ multiplex PCR; TCRdb's copy has only in-frame clones and lacks some. V and J calls and clone size come straight from that table; D and trimming were deduced from the DNA. The sample holds roughly 490,000 clones, about 80% seen once. The donor population consisted of healthy HIV-negative adults with no recent acute infections or vaccinations.

V and J are TRBV27 and TRBJ1-4, with no clear D. The source of this sequence is a woman in her 40s in good health. Some clones in this sample may be carry-over from other donors' samples. The sequenced sample consisted of PBMCs. The chain's CDR3 is CASSLAATNEKLFF. In DNA form, the CDR3 reads TGTGCCAGCAGTTTAGCTGCAACTAATGAAAAACTGTTTTTT.